The 29 T cell receptor beta chains listed next were all sequenced from one sample in a study of Ad26.COV2.S vaccination and SARS-CoV-2 variants. Some clones are missing from TCRdb's copy, which holds only in-frame ones; the method was immunoSEQ multiplex PCR. The data contain approximately 340,000 clones, 92% of them singletons. The sequenced sample was peripheral blood, obtained after recovery from COVID-19. These receptor sequences come from a human donor who had recovered from COVID-19.

This rearrangement joins TRBV6-5 to TRBJ1-6, with a tentative D call TRBD1 (6 bases). The CDR3 consists of 15 residues. V dropped 0 bases and J dropped 10 bases, with 13 bases sitting between them. Germline lookup yields CDR1 MNHEY and CDR2 SVGAGI. This chain's CDR3 is CASSYSGAGDSPLHF. The CDR3 DNA sequence: TGTGCCAGCAGTTACTCCGGGGCAGGGGACTCACCCCTCCACTTT.

Written as DNA, the CDR3 is TGTGCCAGCAGCCAGCGACTAGCGGGGGGAAGAAATGAGCAGTTCTTC. Its protein product is CASSQRLAGGRNEQFF. The genes are TRBV3-1 (or the pseudogene TRBV3-2) and TRBJ2-1, with 13 bases identical to TRBD2. J was trimmed by 7 bases and V by 3 bases; bases with no gene match: 6. The CDR3 is 16 amino acids. Per the germline V gene, CDR1 is LGHDT and CDR2 is YNNKEL (reference sequence).

The rearrangement links TRBV6-5 to TRBJ2-1, with D perhaps matching TRBD1 or TRBD2 (5 bases each). Trimming pared 7 bases from V and 4 bases from J, leaving 17 bases between. This CDR3 is 15 amino acids long. CDR1 and CDR2 from the germline V gene are MNHEY and SVGAGI. CDR3 loop: CASKWGPQRYNEQFF. The CDR3 nucleotides read TGTGCCAGCAAATGGGGACCCCAACGGTACAATGAGCAGTTCTTC.

The genes are TRBV11-2 and TRBJ1-3; D is unclear. Trimming took 1 base from V and 0 from J, leaving 10 bases between them. CDR1 SGHAT and CDR2 FQNNGV come from the germline V gene. This CDR3 region has 16 residues. This chain's CDR3 is CASSLVTSSSGNTIYF. The CDR3 nucleotides read TGTGCCAGCAGCTTAGTCACATCTAGCTCTGGAAACACCATATATTTT.

V gene TRBV6-2 or TRBV6-3 combines with J gene TRBJ1-2; a possible D gene is TRBD1 (5 bases). V was shortened by 2 bases and J by 2 bases, with 6 bases between the two germline ends. The germline V gene encodes CDR1 MNHEY and CDR2 SVGEGT. The CDR3 runs 13 residues. CDR3 residues: CASSYRDNYGYTF. CDR3 sequence (DNA): TGTGCCAGCAGTTACCGGGACAACTATGGCTACACCTTC.

The chain recombines TRBV9 with TRBJ2-7; unclear D gene. The CDR3 is 14 amino acids. The ends were cut back, 0 bases at V and 0 bases at J, with 7 bases in the middle. Per germline, CDR1 SGDLS and CDR2 YYNGEE. In DNA, the CDR3 is TGTGCCAGCAGCGTAGACCTAGGCTCCTACGAGCAGTACTTC. Its protein is CASSVDLGSYEQYF.

This rearrangement joins TRBV12-5 to TRBJ2-5; D gene unclear. The germline gives CDR1 LGHNT, CDR2 FRNRAP. The CDR3 has 14 residues. Trimming stripped 2 bases from V and 5 bases from J, with 12 bases between. The CDR3 region has the DNA TGTGCTAGTGGTTTGATAGATTTTCCGGAGACCCAGTACTTC. This codes for CASGLIDFPETQYF. Drawing the rest from reference TRBV12-5 and TRBJ2-5, the complete variable domain is DARVTQTPRHKVTEMGQEVTMRCQPILGHNTVFWYRQTMMQGLELLAYFRNRAPLDDSGMPKDRFSAEMPDATLATLKIQPSEPRDSAVYFCASGLIDFPETQYFGPGTRLLVL.

This chain joins TRBV9 and TRBJ1-4; D not resolved. This CDR3 region has 16 residues. Trimming left V 0 bases short and J 6 bases short, with 15 bases between. CDR1 and CDR2 (germline): SGDLS, YYNGEE. The CDR3 region is CASSVGGHARDEKLFF. The CDR3, as DNA: TGTGCCAGCAGCGTAGGTGGCCACGCCCGGGATGAAAAACTGTTTTTT.

This sequence joins TRBV4-1 and TRBJ1-1; a weak D match, TRBD1 (5 bases). The germline V gene has CDR1 MGHRA and CDR2 YSYEKL. This CDR3 has 14 residues. The V gene lost 1 base and the J gene lost 6 bases, with 12 bases spanning the gap. The CDR3 here is CASSQVGGTAEAFF. As DNA, the CDR3 is TGCGCCAGCAGCCAAGTGGGGGGAACAGCTGAAGCTTTCTTT.

This sequence joins TRBV4-2 and TRBJ2-2; 10 bases line up with TRBD1. The CDR3 sequence is 16 residues long. Germline values: CDR1 LGHNA, CDR2 YNFKEQ. The V segment lost 4 bases and the J segment 5 bases; nucleotides outside the gene matches: 7. CDR3 loop: CASSRPPGQGTGELFF. CDR3 DNA: TGTGCCAGCAGCCGGCCCCCGGGACAGGGGACCGGGGAGCTGTTTTTT.

CDR3: CASSRTAANTEAFF. DNA of the CDR3: TGTGCCAGCAGTCGGACAGCGGCGAACACTGAAGCTTTCTTT. V is TRBV6-5 and J is TRBJ1-1; possible D gene TRBD1, 6 bases. Trimming cost V 5 bases and J 1 base, with 11 bases left between them. Germline V CDR1 and CDR2: MNHEY, SVGAGI. CDR3 length: 14 residues.

The J gene is TRBJ1-5, the V gene TRBV19, with D perhaps TRBD1 (6 bases). Per the germline V gene, CDR1 is LNHDA and CDR2 is SQIVND (reference sequence). V lost 7 bases and J lost 0, with 13 bases in between. The CDR3 runs 15 residues. CDR3 sequence reads: CASIHAGVSNQPQHF. The CDR3 DNA is TGTGCCAGTATCCATGCAGGGGTTAGCAATCAGCCCCAGCATTTT.

The chain is built from TRBV4-3 and TRBJ2-1, with TRBD2 identical over 7 bases. Germline V gives CDR1 LGHNA, CDR2 YSLEER. Germline trimming cut 3 bases from V and 8 bases from J; bases unmatched to any gene: 4. The CDR3 has 13 amino acids. As DNA, the CDR3 is TGCGCCAGCAGCCATAGGGAGGGGTATGAGCAGTTCTTC. Protein: CASSHREGYEQFF.

This clone was recorded a few times. The chain has TRBV7-9 and TRBJ1-5; no clear D gene. CDR3 length: 14 residues. Trimming shortened V by 1 base and J by 4 bases, and 8 bases separated the two germline ends. Germline CDR1 and CDR2: SEHNR and FQNEAQ (reference sequence). In DNA form, the CDR3 reads TGTGCCAGCAGCTTAGACAGCACAAATCAGCCCCAGCATTTT. The encoded protein is CASSLDSTNQPQHF.

This clone was detected only once. The chain links TRBV9 to TRBJ2-3, with D uncertain. The CDR3 extends over 14 amino acids. V lost 3 bases and J lost 1, with 9 bases in between. The germline V gene encodes CDR1 SGDLS and CDR2 YYNGEE. The DNA of the CDR3 is TGTGCCAGCAGCGACCGGCTAGGCACAGATACGCAGTATTTT. Its translation is CASSDRLGTDTQYF.

The gene calls are TRBV28 and TRBJ2-1; D is possibly TRBD1 or TRBD2 (5 bases each). CDR1 and CDR2 from the germline V gene are MDHEN and SYDVKM. Trimming pared 5 bases from V and 6 bases from J, leaving 14 bases between. This CDR3 has 14 amino acids. The chain's CDR3 is CASSLPGTINEQFF. CDR3 DNA sequence: TGTGCCAGCAGTCTCCCCGGGACGATCAATGAGCAGTTCTTC.

This clone has a single count. The V call is TRBV9, the J call TRBJ1-2, with D possibly being TRBD1 (6 bases). The CDR3 totals 15 residues. CDR1 is SGDLS and CDR2 is YYNGEE in the germline V gene. Trimming left V 0 bases short and J 1 base short, with 10 bases between. CDR3 sequence (DNA): TGTGCCAGCAGCGTAGGGGGGCAAATTAACTATGGCTACACCTTC. Translation: CASSVGGQINYGYTF. The variable domain in full, with the rest retrieved from reference TRBV9 and TRBJ1-2, is DSGVTQTPKHLITATGQRVTLRCSPRSGDLSVYWYQQSLDQGLQFLIQYYNGEERAKGNILERFSAQQFPDLHSELNLSSLELGDSALYFCASSVGGQINYGYTFGSGTRLTVV.

This chain uses TRBV5-4 with TRBJ1-2; D possibly corresponds to TRBD1 (5 bases). Germline V gene data show CDR1 as SGHNT and CDR2 as YYREEE (reference sequence). The length of the CDR3 is 13 residues. V lost 0 bases and J 4 bases, leaving 7 bases between the germline ends. CDR3 protein: CASSLAGGYGYTF. In nucleotides, the CDR3 is TGTGCCAGCAGCTTGGCTGGGGGCTATGGCTACACCTTC.

The V call is TRBV5-4, the J call TRBJ2-5; TRBD2 might be the D (7 bases). Germline V CDR1 and CDR2: SGHNT, YYREEE (reference sequence). The CDR3 is 16 amino acids. The germline V and J ends were trimmed by 4 bases and 7 bases, with 23 bases remaining between them. The CDR3, as DNA: TGTGCCAGCAGCCCAGCCGCCGGGGGGCCGGGGGGGACCCAGTACTTC. Protein product: CASSPAAGGPGGTQYF.

CDR3 in amino acids: CATRKEGRMHTF. The CDR3 nucleotides read TGTGCCACCCGCAAGGAGGGGAGGATGCACACCTTC. V is TRBV19 and J is TRBJ1-2; possible D gene TRBD1, 5 bases. The CDR3 spans 12 residues. Germline V lookup: CDR1 LNHDA, CDR2 SQIVND (reference sequence). V gave up 10 bases and J gave up 12 bases, with 21 bases separating them.

The genes are TRBV19 and TRBJ1-5; the D gene is possibly TRBD1 (5 bases). The CDR3 length is 15 residues. Germline V gene lookup returns CDR1 LNHDA and CDR2 SQIVND (reference sequence). Deletions cut 3 bases from V and 4 bases from J, with 13 bases between. The CDR3 is CASSMARVGNQPQHF. The CDR3 DNA follows: TGTGCCAGTAGTATGGCCAGGGTGGGTAATCAGCCCCAGCATTTT.

The chain employs TRBV29-1 and TRBJ2-7; 7 bases align to TRBD1. The CDR3 consists of 12 residues. Germline V gene sequence: CDR1 SQVTM, CDR2 ANQGSEA. Trimming removed 4 bases from V and 2 bases from J; junction bases left unmatched: 2. CDR3 nucleotide sequence: TGCAGCGTTGTGGGGACAGCCTACGAGCAGTACTTC. Protein sequence: CSVVGTAYEQYF.

The genes are TRBV3-1 (or the pseudogene TRBV3-2) and TRBJ2-7; maybe TRBD2 (7 bases). Germline V CDR1 and CDR2: LGHDT, YNNKEL (reference sequence). V was shortened by 6 bases and J by 2 bases, with 17 bases between the two germline ends. The CDR3 has 15 residues. CDR3 coding DNA: TGTGCCAGCAGTCTAAAAAGGGGGGGTCCCTACGAGCAGTACTTC. This sequence encodes CASSLKRGGPYEQYF.

The genes are TRBV11-2 and TRBJ1-2, with 10 bases identical to TRBD1. Trimming cost V 5 bases and J 6 bases; bases outside gene matches: 3. This CDR3 is built from 13 residues. In germline, CDR1 is SGHAT, CDR2 FQNNGV. CDR3 coding DNA: TGTGCCAGCAGCCGGGACAGGGGAGATGGCTACACCTTC. Translating it yields CASSRDRGDGYTF.

The V and J genes are TRBV9 and TRBJ1-3, with 7 positions matching TRBD1. There are 14 residues in the CDR3. The germline V gene encodes CDR1 SGDLS and CDR2 YYNGEE. V dropped 0 bases and J dropped 9; count of bases not matched to a gene: 6. CDR3 coding DNA: TGTGCCAGCAGCGTAGTGGGACACAGGGGCACCATATATTTT. Its protein product is CASSVVGHRGTIYF.

The chain employs TRBV24-1 and TRBJ2-6; D not resolved. V dropped 4 bases and J dropped 3 bases, with 15 bases sitting between them. Germline V gene sequence: CDR1 KGHDR, CDR2 SFDVKD. The CDR3 spans 17 residues. The CDR3 is CATSDLRSLGGANVLTF. CDR3 in DNA: TGTGCCACCAGTGACCTTCGGAGTCTAGGTGGGGCCAACGTCCTGACTTTC.

V usage is TRBV7-2 and J usage is TRBJ1-2; D not resolved. There are 14 residues in the CDR3. Looked up from germline, CDR1 is SGHTA and CDR2 is FQGNSA. The germline V and J ends were trimmed by 1 base and 2 bases, with 8 bases remaining between them. For the CDR3, the DNA is TGTGCCAGCAGCTTAGTTTGGAAAAACTATGGCTACACCTTC. Amino acids: CASSLVWKNYGYTF.

The V call is TRBV7-9, the J call TRBJ2-1; D is undetermined. Germline CDR1 is SEHNR and CDR2 is FQNEAQ (reference sequence). The V gene lost 1 base and the J gene lost 4 bases, with 14 bases spanning the gap. The CDR3 has 16 amino acids. This CDR3 is CASSLVSSRIYNEQFF. In DNA form, the CDR3 reads TGTGCCAGCAGCTTAGTGAGTAGCCGAATATACAATGAGCAGTTCTTC.

This chain uses TRBV29-1 with TRBJ2-2, with 8 bases that match TRBD1. This CDR3 has 14 amino acids. Looked up from germline, CDR1 is SQVTM and CDR2 is ANQGSEA. The J segment lost 4 bases and the V segment lost 5 bases, leaving 6 bases of the junction unmatched. In DNA, the CDR3 is TGCAGCGTTACGGACAGGGCTTTCACCGGGGAGCTGTTTTTT. This gives the protein CSVTDRAFTGELFF.